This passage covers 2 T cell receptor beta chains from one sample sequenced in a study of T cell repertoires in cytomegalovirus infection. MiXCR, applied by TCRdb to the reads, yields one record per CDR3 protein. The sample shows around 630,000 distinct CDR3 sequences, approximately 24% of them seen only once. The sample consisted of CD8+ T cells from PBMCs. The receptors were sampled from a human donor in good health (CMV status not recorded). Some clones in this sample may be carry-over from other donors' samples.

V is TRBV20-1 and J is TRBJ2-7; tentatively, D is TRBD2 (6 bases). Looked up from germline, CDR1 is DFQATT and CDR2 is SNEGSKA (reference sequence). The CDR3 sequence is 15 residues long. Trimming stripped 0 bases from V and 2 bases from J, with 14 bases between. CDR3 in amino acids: CSARDYLTGAYEQYF. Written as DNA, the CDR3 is TGCAGTGCTAGAGACTACCTGACGGGGGCCTACGAGCAGTACTTC.

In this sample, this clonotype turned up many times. CDR3 nucleotide sequence: TGCAGTGTCCCGACAGGGGAAAAAGGGGACACTGAAGCTTTCTTT. The encoded protein is CSVPTGEKGDTEAFF. This rearrangement joins TRBV20-1 to TRBJ1-1; 8 bases fit TRBD1. CDR1 is DFQATT and CDR2 is SNEGSKA in the germline V gene (reference sequence). The CDR3 totals 15 residues. After removal of 7 bases from V and 3 bases from J, the junction contained 13 bases not matched to a gene.